The 13 T cell receptor beta chains below were found in one sample sequenced in a study of blood T cell repertoires in COVID-19. Libraries were prepared by immunoSEQ multiplex PCR; TCRdb keeps only in-frame clonotypes and omits some of them. In the table there are 300,000 to 450,000 clones, roughly 86% of which are singletons. Material: peripheral blood. The receptors here all came from a woman aged 25 to 39 with COVID-19, enrolled during active disease.

The chain links TRBV4-1 to TRBJ2-2; a possible D gene is TRBD2 (6 bases). The CDR3 is 17 residues long. Trimming pared 2 bases from V and 5 bases from J, leaving 18 bases between. The germline V gene has CDR1 MGHRA and CDR2 YSYEKL. The CDR3: CASSQRALGGRTGELFF. CDR3 in DNA: TGCGCCAGCAGCCAAAGAGCCTTGGGGGGACGGACCGGGGAGCTGTTTTTT.

This clone was observed once. A read error may be the cause here, since a much bigger clone is one base away. The rearrangement joins TRBV5-1 to TRBJ2-2; a possible D gene is TRBD2 (7 bases). The germline gives CDR1 SGHRS, CDR2 YFSETQ. V dropped 10 bases and J dropped 4 bases, with 20 bases sitting between them. The CDR3 is 15 residues long. CDR3 nucleotide sequence: TGCGCCCGCACCTGGGGGGGGGCGATCACCGGGGAGCTGTTTTTT. Protein: CARTWGGAITGELFF.

This chain joins TRBV18 and TRBJ2-5; D is unresolved. V was shortened by 4 bases and J by 0 bases, with 3 bases between the two germline ends. Germline-derived CDR1 and CDR2 are KGHSH and LQKENI. The CDR3 loop spans 12 amino acids. The DNA for the CDR3 is TGTGCCAGCTCACGTAACCAAGAGACCCAGTACTTC. It is translated as CASSRNQETQYF.

The chain joins TRBV11-3 to TRBJ2-1, with 8 bases that match TRBD2. The CDR3 is made up of 16 amino acids. V lost 0 bases, J lost 4 bases, and 5 bases stayed unmatched. Per germline, CDR1 SGHNT and CDR2 YENEEA. In DNA form, the CDR3 reads TGTGCCAGCAGCTTAGATCCGGAGCGGGGGTACAATGAGCAGTTCTTC. Translating gives CASSLDPERGYNEQFF.

The sample holds a few counts of this clone. V usage is TRBV7-9 and J usage is TRBJ2-5, with D possibly being TRBD1 (5 bases). CDR3 size: 12 residues. Germline V gene sequence: CDR1 SEHNR, CDR2 FQNEAQ (reference sequence). V lost 1 base and J 13 bases, leaving 13 bases between the germline ends. The CDR3 DNA reads TGTGCCAGCAGCTTAGTTGTGGGGCAAGTGTACTTC. This encodes CASSLVVGQVYF.

The CDR3 DNA reads TGTGCCAGCAGTTACCCCACAGGGGCCAACACCGGGGAGCTGTTTTTT. It specifies CASSYPTGANTGELFF. This sequence joins TRBV6-6 and TRBJ2-2, with TRBD1 matching 7 bases. The germline CDR1 and CDR2 sequences are MNHNY and SVGAGI (reference sequence). The length of the CDR3 is 16 residues. J gave up 2 bases and V 2 bases, and 5 bases lay outside the gene matches.

The V gene is TRBV19, the J gene TRBJ2-4, with 9 positions matching TRBD1. CDR1 is LNHDA, CDR2 SQIVND, per germline (reference sequence). CDR3 size: 16 residues. V was pared by 9 bases and J by 0 bases, with 9 bases of the junction left unmatched. The CDR3 here is CASTGTGYGAKNIQYF. CDR3 bases: TGTGCCAGCACCGGGACAGGGTACGGAGCCAAAAACATTCAGTACTTC.

This chain joins TRBV5-1 and TRBJ2-6; D is ambiguous. CDR1 is SGHRS and CDR2 is YFSETQ in the germline V gene. The ends were cut back, 2 bases at V and 0 bases at J, with 6 bases in the middle. The CDR3 sequence is 15 residues long. CDR3 protein: CASSFVFSGANVLTF. As DNA, the CDR3 is TGCGCCAGCAGCTTCGTCTTCTCTGGGGCCAACGTCCTGACTTTC.

The rearrangement uses TRBV2 and TRBJ2-7; TRBD2 matches 10 bases. Germline V CDR1 and CDR2: SNHLY, FYNNEI. CDR3 size: 13 residues. V lost 4 bases, J lost 4 bases, and 1 base stayed unmatched. This chain's CDR3 is CASSGLAGYEQYF. CDR3 sequence (DNA): TGTGCCAGCAGTGGACTAGCGGGTTACGAGCAGTACTTC. Looking up the rest from reference TRBV2 and TRBJ2-7 gives the full variable domain: EPEVTQTPSHQVTQMGQEVILRCVPISNHLYFYWYRQILGQKVEFLVSFYNNEISEKSEIFDDQFSVERPDGSNFTLKIRSTKLEDSAMYFCASSGLAGYEQYFGPGTRLTVT.

The V gene is TRBV5-1, the J gene TRBJ2-7; D unresolved. V was cut by 1 base and J by 2 bases, with 13 bases left in between. Germline lookup yields CDR1 SGHRS and CDR2 YFSETQ. CDR3 length: 15 amino acids. CDR3 loop: CASSLLGIQTYEQYF. CDR3 DNA: TGCGCCAGCAGCTTGCTTGGCATACAAACCTACGAGCAGTACTTC.

This chain uses TRBV29-1 with TRBJ2-1, with 8 bases lining up with TRBD2. Germline V gives CDR1 SQVTM, CDR2 ANQGSEA. The CDR3 consists of 13 residues. The V and J ends lost 0 bases and 11 bases, in that order; junction bases with no gene match: 6. In nucleotides, the CDR3 is TGCAGCGTTGAAGATTCTCAGCGGGAGAAGCAGTTCTTC. This translates into CSVEDSQREKQFF.

Only a few counts were recorded for this clone. The gene calls are TRBV6-4 and TRBJ1-1; TRBD1 aligns across 7 bases. J was trimmed by 3 bases and V by 11 bases; bases with no gene match: 9. The CDR3 extends over 13 amino acids. Per the germline V gene, CDR1 is MRHNA and CDR2 is SNTAGT. The CDR3 sequence is CAVQTGSDTEAFF. The CDR3 coding sequence is TGTGCCGTACAGACAGGGTCTGACACTGAAGCTTTCTTT.

In the case of this clone: The same CDR3 is also encoded by other DNA sequences in this sample. V usage is TRBV2 and J usage is TRBJ2-3; D is unresolved. The CDR3 is 12 residues long. V lost 5 bases and J lost 2, with 5 bases in between. CDR1 is SNHLY, CDR2 FYNNEI, per germline. This chain's CDR3 is CASSPDTDTQYF. Here the CDR3 DNA reads TGTGCCAGCAGTCCAGACACAGATACGCAGTATTTT. Drawing the rest from reference TRBV2 and TRBJ2-3, the complete variable domain is EPEVTQTPSHQVTQMGQEVILRCVPISNHLYFYWYRQILGQKVEFLVSFYNNEISEKSEIFDDQFSVERPDGSNFTLKIRSTKLEDSAMYFCASSPDTDTQYFGPGTRLTVL.